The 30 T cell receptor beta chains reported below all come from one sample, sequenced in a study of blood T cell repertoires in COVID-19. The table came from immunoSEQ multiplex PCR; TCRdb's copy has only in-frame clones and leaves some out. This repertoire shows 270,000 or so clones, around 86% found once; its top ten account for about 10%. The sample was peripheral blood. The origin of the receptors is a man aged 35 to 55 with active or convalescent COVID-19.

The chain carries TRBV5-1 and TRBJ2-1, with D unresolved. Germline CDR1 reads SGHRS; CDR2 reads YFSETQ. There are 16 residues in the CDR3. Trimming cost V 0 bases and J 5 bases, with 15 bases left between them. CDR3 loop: CASSLANSQFDNEQFF. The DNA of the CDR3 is TGCGCCAGCAGCTTGGCCAACAGCCAATTTGACAATGAGCAGTTCTTC.

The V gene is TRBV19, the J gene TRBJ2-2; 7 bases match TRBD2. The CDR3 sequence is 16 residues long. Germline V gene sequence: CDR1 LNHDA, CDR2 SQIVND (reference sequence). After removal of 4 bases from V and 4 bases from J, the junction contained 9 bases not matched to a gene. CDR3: CASSSLGGTGTGELFF. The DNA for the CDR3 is TGTGCCAGTAGTAGCCTGGGGGGGACGGGCACCGGGGAGCTGTTTTTT.

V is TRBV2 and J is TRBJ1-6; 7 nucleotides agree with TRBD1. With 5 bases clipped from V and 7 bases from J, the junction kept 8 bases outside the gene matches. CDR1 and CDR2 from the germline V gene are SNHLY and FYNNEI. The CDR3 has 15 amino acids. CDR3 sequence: CASSPQGIKNSPLHF. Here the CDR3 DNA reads TGTGCCAGCAGTCCACAGGGGATTAAGAATTCACCCCTCCACTTT.

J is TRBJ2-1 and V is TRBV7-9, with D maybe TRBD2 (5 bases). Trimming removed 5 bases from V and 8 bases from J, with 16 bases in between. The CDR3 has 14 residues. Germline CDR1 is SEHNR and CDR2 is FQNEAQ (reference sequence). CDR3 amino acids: CASSPQVLSDEQFF. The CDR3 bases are TGTGCCAGCAGCCCCCAGGTACTTAGCGATGAGCAGTTCTTC.

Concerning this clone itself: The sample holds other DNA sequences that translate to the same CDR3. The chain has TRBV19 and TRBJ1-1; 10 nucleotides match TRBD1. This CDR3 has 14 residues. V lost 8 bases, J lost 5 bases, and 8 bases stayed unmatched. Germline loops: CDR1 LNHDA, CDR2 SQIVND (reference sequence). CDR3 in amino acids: CASSRTGGNTEAFF. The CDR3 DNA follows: TGTGCCAGTTCCAGGACAGGGGGGAATACTGAAGCTTTCTTT. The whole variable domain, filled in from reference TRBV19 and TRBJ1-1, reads DGGITQSPKYLFRKEGQNVTLSCEQNLNHDAMYWYRQDPGQGLRLIYYSQIVNDFQKGDIAEGYSVSREKKESFPLTVTSAQKNPTAFYLCASSRTGGNTEAFFGQGTRLTVV.

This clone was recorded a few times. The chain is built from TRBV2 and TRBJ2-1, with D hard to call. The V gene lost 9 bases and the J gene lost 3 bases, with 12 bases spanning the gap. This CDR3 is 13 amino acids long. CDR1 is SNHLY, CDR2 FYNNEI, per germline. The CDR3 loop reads CASTATLYNEQFF. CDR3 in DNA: TGTGCCAGTACCGCAACTCTCTACAATGAGCAGTTCTTC. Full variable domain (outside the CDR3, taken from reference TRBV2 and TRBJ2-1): EPEVTQTPSHQVTQMGQEVILRCVPISNHLYFYWYRQILGQKVEFLVSFYNNEISEKSEIFDDQFSVERPDGSNFTLKIRSTKLEDSAMYFCASTATLYNEQFFGPGTRLTVL.

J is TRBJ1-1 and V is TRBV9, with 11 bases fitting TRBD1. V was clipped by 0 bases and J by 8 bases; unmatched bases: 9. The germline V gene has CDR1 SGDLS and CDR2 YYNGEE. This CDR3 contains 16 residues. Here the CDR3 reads CASSVEGQGASYEAFF. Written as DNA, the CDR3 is TGTGCCAGCAGCGTAGAAGGACAGGGGGCATCTTACGAAGCTTTCTTT.

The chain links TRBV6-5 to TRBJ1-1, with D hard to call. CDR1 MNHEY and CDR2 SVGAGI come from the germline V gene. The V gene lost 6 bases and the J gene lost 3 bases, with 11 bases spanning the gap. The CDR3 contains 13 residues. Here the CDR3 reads CASREATDTEAFF. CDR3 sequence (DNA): TGTGCCAGCAGAGAGGCGACCGACACTGAAGCTTTCTTT.

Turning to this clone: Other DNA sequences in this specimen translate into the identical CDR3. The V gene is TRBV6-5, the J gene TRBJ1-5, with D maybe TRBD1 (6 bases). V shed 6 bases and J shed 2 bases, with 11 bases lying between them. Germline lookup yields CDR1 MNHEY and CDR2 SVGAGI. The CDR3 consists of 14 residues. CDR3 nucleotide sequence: TGTGCCAGCAGGGGAGGGGGTGGCAATCAGCCCCAGCATTTT. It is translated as CASRGGGGNQPQHF.

The DNA for the CDR3 is TGTGCCAGCAAGCTATCTACAGGGGAAAATGAAAAACTGTTTTTT. It yields the protein CASKLSTGENEKLFF. The chain links TRBV11-2 to TRBJ1-4; 7 bases map to TRBD1. The CDR3 extends over 15 amino acids. The V and J ends lost 7 bases and 5 bases, in that order; junction bases with no gene match: 10. The V gene's germline CDR1 is SGHAT and CDR2 FQNNGV.

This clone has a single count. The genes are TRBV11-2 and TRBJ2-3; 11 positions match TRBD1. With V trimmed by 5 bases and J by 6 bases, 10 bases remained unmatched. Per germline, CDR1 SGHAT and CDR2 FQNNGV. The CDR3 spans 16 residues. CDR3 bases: TGTGCCAGCAGCCAACTCCGGGACAGGGGGGCGGATACGCAGTATTTT. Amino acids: CASSQLRDRGADTQYF.

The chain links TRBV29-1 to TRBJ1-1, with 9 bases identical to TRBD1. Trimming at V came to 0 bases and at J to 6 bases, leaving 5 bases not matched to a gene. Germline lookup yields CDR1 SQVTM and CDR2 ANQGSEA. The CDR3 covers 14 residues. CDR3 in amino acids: CSVEDRTGEPEAFF. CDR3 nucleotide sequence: TGCAGCGTTGAAGACCGGACAGGGGAGCCTGAAGCTTTCTTT.

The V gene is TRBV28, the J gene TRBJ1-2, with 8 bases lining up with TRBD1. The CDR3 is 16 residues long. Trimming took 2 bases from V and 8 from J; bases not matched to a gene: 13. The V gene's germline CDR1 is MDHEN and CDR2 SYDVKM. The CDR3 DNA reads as TGTGCCAGCAGTTTACCCGGGACAGGCACTAATTTGGGCTACACCTTC. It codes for CASSLPGTGTNLGYTF.

In DNA form, the CDR3 reads TGTGCCACCAGTGAATCAGGGTCTGGAAACACCATATATTTT. The encoded protein is CATSESGSGNTIYF. This chain uses TRBV24-1 with TRBJ1-3; D may be TRBD1 (5 bases). Germline CDR1 KGHDR, CDR2 SFDVKD. Between the trimmed V and J ends, which lost 4 bases and 1 base, there was a span of 7 bases. The CDR3 is made up of 14 amino acids.

CDR3 residues: CASSLSGLTNTGELFF. Here the CDR3 DNA reads TGTGCCAGCAGCCTTAGCGGGCTTACGAACACCGGGGAGCTGTTTTTT. This chain joins TRBV7-8 and TRBJ2-2; TRBD2 agrees at 7 bases. CDR1 and CDR2 (germline): SGHVS, FQNEAQ. There are 16 residues in the CDR3. Trimming at V came to 5 bases and at J to 0 bases, leaving 6 bases not matched to a gene.

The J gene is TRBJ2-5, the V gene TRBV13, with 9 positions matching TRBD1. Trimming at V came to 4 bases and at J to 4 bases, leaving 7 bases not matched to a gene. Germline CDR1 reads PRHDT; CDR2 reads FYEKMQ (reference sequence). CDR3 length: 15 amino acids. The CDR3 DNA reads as TGTGCCAGCAGCTCCGGACAGGGGTTGTTAGAGACCCAGTACTTC. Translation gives CASSSGQGLLETQYF.

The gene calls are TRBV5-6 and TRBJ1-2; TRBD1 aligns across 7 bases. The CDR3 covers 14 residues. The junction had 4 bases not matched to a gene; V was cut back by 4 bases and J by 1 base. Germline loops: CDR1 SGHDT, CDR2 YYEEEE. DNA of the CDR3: TGTGCCAGCAGCACCGACAGGGTTAACTATGGCTACACCTTC. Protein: CASSTDRVNYGYTF.

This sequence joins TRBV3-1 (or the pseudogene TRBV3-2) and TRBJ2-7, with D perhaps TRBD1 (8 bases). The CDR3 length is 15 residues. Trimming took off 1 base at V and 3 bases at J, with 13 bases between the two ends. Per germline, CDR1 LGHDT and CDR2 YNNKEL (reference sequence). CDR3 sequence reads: CASSQGTGRDYEQYF. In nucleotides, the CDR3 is TGTGCCAGCAGCCAAGGGACAGGGAGGGACTACGAGCAGTACTTC.

The CDR3 DNA is TGTGCCAGCAGCTTAACGTTGGCGGGAGAGCAGTACTTC. Protein: CASSLTLAGEQYF. The V call is TRBV7-3, the J call TRBJ2-7, with D possibly matching TRBD2 (6 bases). The germline gives CDR1 SGHTA, CDR2 FQGTGA. The V gene lost 0 bases and the J gene lost 7 bases, with 10 bases spanning the gap. The CDR3 loop spans 13 amino acids.

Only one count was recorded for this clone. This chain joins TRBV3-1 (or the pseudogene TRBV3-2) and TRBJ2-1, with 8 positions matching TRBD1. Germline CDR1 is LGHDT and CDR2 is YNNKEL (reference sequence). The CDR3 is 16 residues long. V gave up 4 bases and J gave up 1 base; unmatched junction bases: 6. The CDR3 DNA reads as TGTGCCAGCAGCCCACGACAGGGGTCATCCTACAATGAGCAGTTCTTC. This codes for CASSPRQGSSYNEQFF.

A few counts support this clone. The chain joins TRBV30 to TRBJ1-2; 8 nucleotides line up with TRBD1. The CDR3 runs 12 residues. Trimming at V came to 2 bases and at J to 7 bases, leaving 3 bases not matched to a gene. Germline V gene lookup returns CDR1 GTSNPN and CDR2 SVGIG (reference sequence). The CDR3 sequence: CAWSSDRGGYTF. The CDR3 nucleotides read TGTGCCTGGAGTAGCGACAGGGGTGGCTACACCTTC.

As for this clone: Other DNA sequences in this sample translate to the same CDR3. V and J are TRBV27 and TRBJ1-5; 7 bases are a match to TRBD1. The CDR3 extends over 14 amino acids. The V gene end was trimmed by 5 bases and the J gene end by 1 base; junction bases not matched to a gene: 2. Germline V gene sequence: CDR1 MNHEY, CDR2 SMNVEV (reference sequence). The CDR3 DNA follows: TGTGCCAGCAGTCCGACAGGGAGCAATCAGCCCCAGCATTTT. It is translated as CASSPTGSNQPQHF.

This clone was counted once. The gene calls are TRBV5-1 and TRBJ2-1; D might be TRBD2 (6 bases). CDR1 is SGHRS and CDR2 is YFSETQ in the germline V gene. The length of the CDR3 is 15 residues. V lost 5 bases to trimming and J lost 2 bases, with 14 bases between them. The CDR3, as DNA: TGCGCCAGCAGGAGGGACGGGGGAGCCTACAATGAGCAGTTCTTC. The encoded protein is CASRRDGGAYNEQFF.

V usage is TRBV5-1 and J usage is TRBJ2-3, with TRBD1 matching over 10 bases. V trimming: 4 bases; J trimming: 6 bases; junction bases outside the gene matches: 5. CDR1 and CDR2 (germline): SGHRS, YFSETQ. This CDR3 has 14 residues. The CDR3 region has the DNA TGCGCCAGCAGCACCGGACAGGGGGATGATACGCAGTATTTT. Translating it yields CASSTGQGDDTQYF.

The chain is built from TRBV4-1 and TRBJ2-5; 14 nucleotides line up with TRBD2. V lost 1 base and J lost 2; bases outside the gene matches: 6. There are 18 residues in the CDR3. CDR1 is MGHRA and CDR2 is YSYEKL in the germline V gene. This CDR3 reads CASSQGTSGGPPQETQYF. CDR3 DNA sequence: TGCGCCAGCAGCCAAGGGACTAGCGGGGGGCCTCCACAAGAGACCCAGTACTTC.

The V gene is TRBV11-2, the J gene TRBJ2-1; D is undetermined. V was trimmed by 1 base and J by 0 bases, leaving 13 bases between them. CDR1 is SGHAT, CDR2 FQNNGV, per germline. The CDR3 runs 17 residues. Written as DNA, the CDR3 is TGTGCCAGCAGCTTAGGCGGCCTGGCCCGCTCCTACAATGAGCAGTTCTTC. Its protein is CASSLGGLARSYNEQFF.

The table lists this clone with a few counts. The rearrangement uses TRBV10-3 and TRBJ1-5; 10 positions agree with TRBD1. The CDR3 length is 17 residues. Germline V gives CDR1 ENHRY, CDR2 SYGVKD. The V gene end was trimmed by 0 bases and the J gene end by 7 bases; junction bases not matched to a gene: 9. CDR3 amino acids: CAISESITTGGLQPQHF. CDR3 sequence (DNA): TGTGCCATCAGTGAGTCTATAACGACAGGGGGCCTGCAGCCCCAGCATTTT.

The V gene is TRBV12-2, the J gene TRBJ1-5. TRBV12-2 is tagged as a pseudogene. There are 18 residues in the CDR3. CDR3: CASRLAVSPASDNQPQHF. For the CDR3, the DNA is TGTGCAAGTCGCTTAGCCGTAAGCCCAGCCAGCGATAATCAGCCCCAGCATTTT.

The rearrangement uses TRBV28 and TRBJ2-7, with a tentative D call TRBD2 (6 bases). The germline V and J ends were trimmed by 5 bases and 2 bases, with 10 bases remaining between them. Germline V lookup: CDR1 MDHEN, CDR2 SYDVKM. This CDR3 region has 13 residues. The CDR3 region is CASSRGGAYEQYF. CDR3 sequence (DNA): TGTGCCAGCAGTAGGGGCGGGGCCTACGAGCAGTACTTC.

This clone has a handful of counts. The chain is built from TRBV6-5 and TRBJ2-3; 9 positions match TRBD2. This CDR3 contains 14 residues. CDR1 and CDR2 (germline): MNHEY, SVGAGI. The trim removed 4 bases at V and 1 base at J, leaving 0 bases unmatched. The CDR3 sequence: CASSLAGGTDTQYF. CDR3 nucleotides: TGTGCCAGCAGTTTAGCGGGGGGCACAGATACGCAGTATTTT.